This TCR beta chain was obtained from a study of T cell repertoires in cytomegalovirus infection. Study in general: Recently identified HLA-C-restricted CMV epitopes were used, and well-studied HLA-B-restricted CMV epitopes were used as well. From public TCR beta signatures came an indication of both CMV infection and matching HLA type.

Study-wide points: Cumulative frequency of public TCR beta families picked out carriers of CMV plus the relevant HLA.

Of note for this clonotype: The antigen remains undetermined.

Germline-derived CDR1 and CDR2 are KGHDR and SFDVKD. The ends lost 5 bases at V and 0 bases at J; junction bases unmatched: 13. The CDR3 length is 18 residues. MiXCR, applied by TCRdb to the reads, yields one record per CDR3 protein. Among 750,000 to 950,000 distinct CDR3 sequences listed, 25% to 30% were seen once. The chain has TRBV24-1 and TRBJ2-3, with 7 bases fitting TRBD2. The clonotype was recovered from a human donor in good health (CMV status not recorded). Some clones in this sample may be carry-over from other donors' samples. The specimen comprised cultured CD8+ T cells from PBMCs, sampled from culture after CMV antigen stimulation. The CDR3 DNA is TGTGCCACCAGTGGATTGGAACAGCGGGGAACTAGCACAGATACGCAGTATTTT. Amino acids: CATSGLEQRGTSTDTQYF.